This section outlines one T cell receptor beta chain sequence together with its context. The antigen is undetermined. Clones were read by immunoSEQ multiplex PCR, and TCRdb kept only the in-frame ones, dropping some. Among 85,000 to 95,000 clones listed, around 96% were seen once. This record comes from a study of cytomegalovirus exposure and HLA in healthy donors. Study context: The use of the same platform for the 120 validation repertoires and the 650 to 850 first-cohort repertoires was reported by a later analysis. Findings and limits, study-wide: TCR beta chains numbering more than 150 were designated cytomegalovirus-associated. Rare TCR sequences dominated, though some public TCRs recurred in many donors. Under in vitro conditions, three CMV-associated chains were confirmed as specific for CMV antigens.

The CDR3 runs 16 residues. In germline, CDR1 is SGDLS, CDR2 YYNGEE. V was trimmed by 0 bases and J by 4 bases, leaving 15 bases between them. The V call is TRBV9, the J call TRBJ2-3; D gene uncertain. This TCR derives from a man aged 18 to 29 in good health and CMV-seronegative. Specimen: PBMCs. The CDR3 protein is CASSVGLSLKSDTQYF. The CDR3, as DNA: TGTGCCAGCAGCGTAGGTTTGAGTCTAAAATCAGATACGCAGTATTTT.